This T cell receptor beta chain came from a study of neurological immune-mediated disorders (dated by TCRdb to between 2017 and 2020). For context, the study as a whole: Peripheral blood TCR-beta repertoires from patients with HTLV-I-associated myelopathy (HAM/TSP), patients with multiple sclerosis, and healthy controls were compared in the study using UMI-based sequencing. The 95 to 110 TCR-beta libraries covered PBMC samples along with longitudinal samples, technical triplicates, and paired sorted CD4+ and CD8+ T-cell subsets. The cohort comprised around 70 subjects: roughly 15 HAM/TSP patients, some 34 multiple sclerosis patients and around 20 healthy controls. Longitudinal HAM/TSP and healthy donors were sampled at 3 time-points each (about 3-45 month intervals).

Trimming costs V 4 bases and J 8 bases, and their ends lie 15 bases apart. The CDR3 sequence holds 14 residues, the cysteine and phenylalanine included. Only CDR3 DNA remains: 42 bases, in frame from the first base. The germline V gene encodes CDR1 LGHDT and CDR2 YNNKEL (reference sequence). Overall study outcomes, separate from this receptor: TCR clonal expansion was greatest in HAM/TSP patients and smallest in MS patients, who ranked below even healthy controls. No identical CDR3 amino acid sequences were found to be shared among expanded clones across subjects, suggesting that TCR-beta repertoires were private in all groups.

This clonotype was seen many times. This receptor's antigen is unknown. Nothing much larger sits one base from this clone, and base qualities are not available. This specimen's time point label, per the study, means: longitudinal time-point 3. For the unsorted PBMC libraries, 2 million PBMCs were stored in RNAlater at -80 degrees C until RNA extraction and were used to generate the libraries. PBMCs were separated from peripheral blood using Ficoll-Hypaque density gradient centrifugation and then cryopreserved in liquid nitrogen. cDNA was synthesized by template-switch 5'RACE using a primer with a 10-nucleotide random unique molecular identifier that tagged each TCR transcript. Each sequencing run produced over 190 million TCR-beta sequences covering 15-18 subjects. The RNeasy kit was used for extraction of total RNA. The KAPA Real-time Library Amplification kit was used to amplify TCR-beta VDJ regions with primers for the TCR constant region and the 5'RACE anchor. A first PCR added sample indexes and Illumina adaptors, and a second PCR then raised library yield. After Ampure bead purification, the TCR product of roughly 650 bp was size-selected on a 2% E-gel SizeSelection system. Before pooling, library quality was checked on a Bioanalyzer, concentration was measured with Qubit, and libraries were quantified with the Kapa Library Quantification kit. An Illumina HiSeq 2500 sequenced the libraries paired-end 2 x 150 bp. To increase sequence diversity, roughly 24-31% phiX was spiked into each library pool. The published analysis was carried out like this. The UMI-based MiGEC pipeline processed quality-filtered reads and removed over 80% of raw TCR sequences during error correction. IMGT germline references were used for alignment of VDJ genes, and clonotypes were defined by a unique CDR3 amino acid sequence together with V-J genes. Clonal expansion, Shannon diversity and CDR3 relatedness were evaluated with VDJtools (CalcPairwiseDistances, ClusterSamples), while phylogenetic trees were built in CLCbio workbench. Using coefficient-of-variation modelling across technical triplicates, the study counted a clone as expanded if it had at least 8 unique UMIs. The raw public reads went through TCRdb reprocessing: fastp at Q25, MiXCR clone calling, in-frame beta chains kept. Records with the same CDR3 protein are collapsed into one entry carrying the most frequent genes and DNA. In this record, the V and J calls reflect TCRdb's handling and not the investigators' own analysis. Within this sample are under 130,000 distinct CDR3 sequences, with about 10% of them counted one time only. The ten largest account for 3.1% of the sample.

The receptor chain draws on TRBV3-1 and TRBJ2-1; 6 matching bases give a weak D call of TRBD2. The clonotype comes from a female donor with HTLV-1-associated myelopathy (HAM/TSP). Sequenced material: PBMCs. The encoded CDR3 is CASSRRALGHEQFF. The nucleotide sequence reads TGTGCCAGCAGCCGGAGGGCCCTTGGCCATGAGCAGTTCTTC.